This TCR beta chain was recorded in a study of T-cell reconstitution after alpha-beta-depleted transplantation in children. Study-level points and caveats: Diversity and T-cell counts at one year after transplant derived mostly from new T cells. Reportedly, alpha-beta T cells present about two months post-transplant originated from several hundred expanded clones of graft origin. Surviving recipient T cells and thymic progenitors produced the high day-60 TCRbeta diversity seen in some patients.

Library preparation (for TCRbeta) was performed with unique molecular identifiers. From the PCR reads, TCRdb called clonotypes with MiXCR, one entry per CDR3 protein. The sample comprises roughly 490,000 distinct CDR3 sequences, about an eighth of which are singletons, and approximately 15% rests with the top ten. Turning to this clonotype: Its specificity is not known.

V gave up 1 base and J gave up 6 bases, with 6 bases separating them. CDR1 SGHRS and CDR2 YFSETQ come from the germline V gene. The CDR3 runs 12 residues. This material consisted of PBMCs, mostly from graft donor cells, taken 180 days after TCRalphabeta/CD19-depleted stem cell transplant. This receptor was obtained from a female patient aged 2-9 years who had a stem cell transplant for aplastic anemia, so the T cells may come from the graft donor. The chain links TRBV5-1 to TRBJ2-3, with D maybe TRBD1 (5 bases). The CDR3 region is CASSLNRDTQYF. As DNA, the CDR3 is TGCGCCAGCAGCTTGAACAGGGATACGCAGTATTTT.